Listed below are T cell receptor beta chains from one sample, sequenced in a study of T cell repertoires in cytomegalovirus infection. Their cognate antigens are unknown. Using its own MiXCR run on the reads, TCRdb lists one record per CDR3 protein. This table has roughly 730,000 distinct CDR3 sequences, 33% appearing once. The sequences come from cultured PBMCs, collected from culture after CMV antigen stimulation. The receptors here all came from a human donor in good health (CMV status not recorded). Some clones in this sample may be carry-over from other donors' samples. Both conserved end residues are part of each CDR3. The D gene is left open where the match is weak.

J gene	V gene	D gene	CDR3 protein
TRBJ2-1	TRBV5-3	NA	CASSQSQAWGEQFF
TRBJ2-1	TRBV7-2	TRBD2	CASSLRGGTRGGEQFF
TRBJ2-7	TRBV6-1	TRBD1	CASSVAGGRFSEQYF
TRBJ2-6	TRBV10-3	NA	CAISESEGAGANVLTF
TRBJ1-1	TRBV7-9	NA	CASSTKLNTEAFF
TRBJ2-5	TRBV20-1	TRBD2	CSARDSGTSRLVETQYF
TRBJ1-1	TRBV28	TRBD1	CASGPGQDYTEAFF
TRBJ2-1	TRBV6-1	TRBD2	CASNPLAGGNEQFF
TRBJ1-5	TRBV10-3	NA	CAISVAPWEANQPQHF
TRBJ2-1	TRBV7-8	NA	CASSLYPRLVHNEQFF
TRBJ2-7	TRBV6-2/TRBV6-3	TRBD2	CASTILGLAGAGEQYF
TRBJ2-2	TRBV7-6	NA	CASSLVADLDTGELFF
TRBJ2-3	TRBV28	NA	CASSTDRAGTQYF
TRBJ1-6	TRBV20-1	NA	CSARDSRRTGYNSPLHF
TRBJ1-2	TRBV6-5	NA	CASSYSAGFNYGYTF
TRBJ1-1	TRBV7-2	NA	CASSSNRVSEAFF
TRBJ2-2	TRBV5-6	NA	CASSGGLYTGELFF
TRBJ1-6	TRBV6-1	NA	CASGQVINSPLHF
TRBJ2-7	TRBV28	TRBD2	CASSSLRGGLYEQYF
TRBJ1-6	TRBV18	NA	CASSPQQAGSPLHF